The present TCR beta chain was sequenced within a study of T-cell memory formation after mild COVID-19. General study findings and limits: There were some responding clones in pre-infection memory, which suggested that cross-reactive memory had joined. The main location of contracting CD4+ clones was CM and EM, and that of contracting CD8+ clones was EMRA. CD4+ bias marked clones expanding day 15 to 37, unlike balanced contracting clones.

This clonotype showed up just a few times. Its specificity is unknown. The length of the CDR3 is 14 residues. Looked up from germline, CDR1 is SGHAT and CDR2 is FQDESV (reference sequence). Trimming removed 2 bases at V and 5 bases at J, with 10 bases between. TCRdb independently ran MiXCR on the 5' RACE reads; one entry per CDR3 protein. The table has 300,000 or so distinct CDR3 sequences, roughly 15% seen once. V and J are TRBV11-1 and TRBJ2-1; D is undetermined. What was sequenced was PBMCs or a T cell subset sorted from them (not recorded which). The TCR originated in a man younger than 35 who had mild COVID-19 (a few samples of this study predate the infection). Cell type and time point are not known. CDR3 in DNA: TGTGCCAGCAGCTTAACCGTCCGGGACAATGAGCAGTTCTTC. It encodes CASSLTVRDNEQFF.